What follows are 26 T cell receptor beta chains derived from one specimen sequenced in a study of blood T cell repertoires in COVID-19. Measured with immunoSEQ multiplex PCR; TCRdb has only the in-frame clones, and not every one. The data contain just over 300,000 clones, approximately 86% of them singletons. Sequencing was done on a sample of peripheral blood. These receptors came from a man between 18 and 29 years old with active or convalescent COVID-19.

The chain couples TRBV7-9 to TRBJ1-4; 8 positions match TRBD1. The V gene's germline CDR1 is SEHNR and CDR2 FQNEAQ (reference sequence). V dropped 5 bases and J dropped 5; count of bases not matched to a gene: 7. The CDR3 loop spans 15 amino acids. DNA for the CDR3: TGTGCCAGCAGCGCCCCGGGACAGGCAAATGAAAAACTGTTTTTT. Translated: CASSAPGQANEKLFF.

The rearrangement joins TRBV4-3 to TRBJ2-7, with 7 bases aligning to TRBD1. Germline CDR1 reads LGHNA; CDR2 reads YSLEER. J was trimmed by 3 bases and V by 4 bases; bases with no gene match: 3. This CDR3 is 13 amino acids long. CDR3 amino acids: CASSLRDSYEQYF. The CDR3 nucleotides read TGCGCCAGCAGCCTCCGGGACAGCTACGAGCAGTACTTC.

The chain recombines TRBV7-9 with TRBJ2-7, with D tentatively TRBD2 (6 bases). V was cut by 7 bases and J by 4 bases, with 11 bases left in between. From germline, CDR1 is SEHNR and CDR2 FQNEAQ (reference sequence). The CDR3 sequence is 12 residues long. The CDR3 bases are TGTGCCAGCAATGGAGGGCTGTACGAGCAGTACTTC. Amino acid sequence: CASNGGLYEQYF. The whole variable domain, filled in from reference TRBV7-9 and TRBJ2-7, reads DTGVSQNPRHKITKRGQNVTFRCDPISEHNRLYWYRQTLGQGPEFLTYFQNEAQLEKSRLLSDRFSAERPKGSFSTLEIQRTEQGDSAMYLCASNGGLYEQYFGPGTRLTVT.

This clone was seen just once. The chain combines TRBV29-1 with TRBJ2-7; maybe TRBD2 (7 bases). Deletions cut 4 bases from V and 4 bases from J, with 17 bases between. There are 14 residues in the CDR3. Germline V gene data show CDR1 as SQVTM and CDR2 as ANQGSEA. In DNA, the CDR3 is TGCAGCGTTGGTCCTCGGGGGCGGGAGTACGAGCAGTACTTC. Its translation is CSVGPRGREYEQYF.

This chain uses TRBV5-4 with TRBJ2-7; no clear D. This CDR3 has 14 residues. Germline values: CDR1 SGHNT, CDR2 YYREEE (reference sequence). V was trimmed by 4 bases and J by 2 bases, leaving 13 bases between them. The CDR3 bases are TGTGCCAGCAGCAACTTCGGAGAAACCTACGAGCAGTACTTC. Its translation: CASSNFGETYEQYF.

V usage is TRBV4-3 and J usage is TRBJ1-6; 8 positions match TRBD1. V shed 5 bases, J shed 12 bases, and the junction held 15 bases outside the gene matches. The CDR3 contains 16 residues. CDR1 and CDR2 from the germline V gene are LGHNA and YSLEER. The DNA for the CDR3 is TGCGCCAGCAGCAAAACTTACGGACAGGGAGTCCGACCCCTCCACTTT. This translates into CASSKTYGQGVRPLHF.

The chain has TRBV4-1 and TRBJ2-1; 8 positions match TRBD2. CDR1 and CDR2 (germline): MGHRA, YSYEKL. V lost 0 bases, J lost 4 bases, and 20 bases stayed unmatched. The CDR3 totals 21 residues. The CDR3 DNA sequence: TGCGCCAGCAGCCAAGATCTAGTCCCCAGAACGCGGAGCGGGGGATACAATGAGCAGTTCTTC. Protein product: CASSQDLVPRTRSGGYNEQFF.

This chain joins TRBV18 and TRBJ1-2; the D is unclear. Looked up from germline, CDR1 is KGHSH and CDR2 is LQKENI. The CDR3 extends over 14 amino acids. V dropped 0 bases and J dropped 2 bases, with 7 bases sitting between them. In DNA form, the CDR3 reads TGTGCCAGCTCACCACCGCGCGCCAACTATGGCTACACCTTC. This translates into CASSPPRANYGYTF.

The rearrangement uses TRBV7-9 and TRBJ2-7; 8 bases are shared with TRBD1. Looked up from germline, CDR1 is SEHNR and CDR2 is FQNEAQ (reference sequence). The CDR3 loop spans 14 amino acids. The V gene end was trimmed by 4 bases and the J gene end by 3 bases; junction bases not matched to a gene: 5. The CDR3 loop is CASSSQGADYEQYF. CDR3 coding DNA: TGTGCCAGCAGCTCCCAGGGGGCGGACTACGAGCAGTACTTC.

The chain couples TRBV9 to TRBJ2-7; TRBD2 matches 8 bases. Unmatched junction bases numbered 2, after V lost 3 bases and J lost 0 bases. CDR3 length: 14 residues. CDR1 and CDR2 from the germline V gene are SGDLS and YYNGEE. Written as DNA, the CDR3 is TGTGCCAGCAGCGCGCGGGGGGACTCCTACGAGCAGTACTTC. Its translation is CASSARGDSYEQYF.

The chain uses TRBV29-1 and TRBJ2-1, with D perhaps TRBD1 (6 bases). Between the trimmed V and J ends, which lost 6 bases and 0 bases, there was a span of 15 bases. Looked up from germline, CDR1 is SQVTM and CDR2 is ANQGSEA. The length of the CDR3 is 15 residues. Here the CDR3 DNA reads TGCAGCGTCCAGGGGTCCCAGAGCTCCTACAATGAGCAGTTCTTC. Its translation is CSVQGSQSSYNEQFF.

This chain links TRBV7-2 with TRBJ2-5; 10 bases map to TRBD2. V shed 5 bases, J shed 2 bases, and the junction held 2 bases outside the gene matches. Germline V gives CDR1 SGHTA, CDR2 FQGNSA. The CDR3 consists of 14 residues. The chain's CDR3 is CASSEAGGQETQYF. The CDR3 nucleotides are TGTGCCAGCAGCGAAGCGGGGGGGCAAGAGACCCAGTACTTC.

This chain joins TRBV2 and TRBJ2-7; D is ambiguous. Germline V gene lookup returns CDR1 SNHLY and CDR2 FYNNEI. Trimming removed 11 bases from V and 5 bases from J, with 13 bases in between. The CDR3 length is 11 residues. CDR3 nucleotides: TGTGCCTCAAGATCAGGTGACGAGCAGTACTTC. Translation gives CASRSGDEQYF. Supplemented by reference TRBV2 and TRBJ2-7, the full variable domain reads EPEVTQTPSHQVTQMGQEVILRCVPISNHLYFYWYRQILGQKVEFLVSFYNNEISEKSEIFDDQFSVERPDGSNFTLKIRSTKLEDSAMYFCASRSGDEQYFGPGTRLTVT.

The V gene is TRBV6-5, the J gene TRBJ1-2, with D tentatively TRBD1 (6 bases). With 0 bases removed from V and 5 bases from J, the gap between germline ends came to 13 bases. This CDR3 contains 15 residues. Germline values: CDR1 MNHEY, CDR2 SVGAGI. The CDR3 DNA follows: TGTGCCAGCAGTTACTCGAGGGGACAATTTTATGGCTACACCTTC. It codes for CASSYSRGQFYGYTF.

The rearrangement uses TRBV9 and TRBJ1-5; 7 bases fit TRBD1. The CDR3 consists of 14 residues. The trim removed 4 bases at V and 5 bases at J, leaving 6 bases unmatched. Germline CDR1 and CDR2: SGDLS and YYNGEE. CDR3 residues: CASSLQGGDQPQHF. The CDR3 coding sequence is TGTGCCAGCAGCCTTCAGGGGGGCGATCAGCCCCAGCATTTT.

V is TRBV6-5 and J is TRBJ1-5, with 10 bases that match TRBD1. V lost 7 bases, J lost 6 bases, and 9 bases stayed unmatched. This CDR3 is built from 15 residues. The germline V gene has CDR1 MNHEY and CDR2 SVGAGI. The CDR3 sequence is CASKMDRGTGQPQHF. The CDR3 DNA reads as TGTGCCAGCAAGATGGACAGGGGGACGGGTCAGCCCCAGCATTTT.

The CDR3 DNA follows: TGTGCCAGCAGCTTAAGGACAGGGGGCAGTAACTATGGCTACACCTTC. Protein sequence: CASSLRTGGSNYGYTF. This rearrangement joins TRBV7-9 to TRBJ1-2; 11 bases map to TRBD1. This CDR3 is 16 amino acids long. The germline CDR1 and CDR2 sequences are SEHNR and FQNEAQ (reference sequence). The trim removed 2 bases at V and 1 base at J, leaving 3 bases unmatched. The full variable domain, completed using reference TRBV7-9 and TRBJ1-2, is DTGVSQNPRHKITKRGQNVTFRCDPISEHNRLYWYRQTLGQGPEFLTYFQNEAQLEKSRLLSDRFSAERPKGSFSTLEIQRTEQGDSAMYLCASSLRTGGSNYGYTFGSGTRLTVV.

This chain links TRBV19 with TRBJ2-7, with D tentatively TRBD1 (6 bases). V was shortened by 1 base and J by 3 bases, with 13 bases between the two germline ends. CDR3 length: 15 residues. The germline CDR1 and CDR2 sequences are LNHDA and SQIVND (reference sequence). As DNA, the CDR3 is TGTGCCAGTAGTATAGGGGCAGGGGAGTACTACGAGCAGTACTTC. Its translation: CASSIGAGEYYEQYF.

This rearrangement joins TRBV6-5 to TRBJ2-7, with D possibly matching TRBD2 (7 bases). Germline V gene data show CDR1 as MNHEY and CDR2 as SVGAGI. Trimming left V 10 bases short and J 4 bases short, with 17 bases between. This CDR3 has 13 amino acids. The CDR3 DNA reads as TGTGCCACCAAATCCGGGGGGCAGTACGAGCAGTACTTC. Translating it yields CATKSGGQYEQYF.

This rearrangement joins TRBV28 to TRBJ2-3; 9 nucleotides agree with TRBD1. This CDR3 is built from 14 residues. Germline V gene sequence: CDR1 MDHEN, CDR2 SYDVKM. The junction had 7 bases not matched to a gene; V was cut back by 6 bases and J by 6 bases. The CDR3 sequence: CASSLTGGGDTQYF. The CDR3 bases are TGTGCCAGCAGCCTGACAGGGGGTGGGGATACGCAGTATTTT.

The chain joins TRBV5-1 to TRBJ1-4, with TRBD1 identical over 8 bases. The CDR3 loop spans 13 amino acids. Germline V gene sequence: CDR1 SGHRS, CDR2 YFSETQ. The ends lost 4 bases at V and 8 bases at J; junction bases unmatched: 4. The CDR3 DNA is TGCGCCAGCAGCGCTGGGACAGGCGAAAAACTGTTTTTT. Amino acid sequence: CASSAGTGEKLFF.

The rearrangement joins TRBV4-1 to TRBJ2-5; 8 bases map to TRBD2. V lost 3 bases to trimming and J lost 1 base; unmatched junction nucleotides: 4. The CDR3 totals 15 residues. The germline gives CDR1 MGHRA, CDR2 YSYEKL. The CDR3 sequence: CASSQTSAVQETQYF. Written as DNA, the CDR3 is TGCGCCAGCAGCCAGACTAGCGCGGTCCAAGAGACCCAGTACTTC.

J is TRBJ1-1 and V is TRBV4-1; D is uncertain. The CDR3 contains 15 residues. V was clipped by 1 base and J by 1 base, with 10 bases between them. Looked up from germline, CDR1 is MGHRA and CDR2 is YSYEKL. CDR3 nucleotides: TGCGCCAGCAGCCAAGGGATGGGGAGGAACACTGAAGCTTTCTTT. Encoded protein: CASSQGMGRNTEAFF.

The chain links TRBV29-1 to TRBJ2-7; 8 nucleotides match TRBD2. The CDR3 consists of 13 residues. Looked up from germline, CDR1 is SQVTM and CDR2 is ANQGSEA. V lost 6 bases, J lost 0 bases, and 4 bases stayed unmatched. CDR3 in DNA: TGCAGCGTAGCCAGCGGGAGCTCCTACGAGCAGTACTTC. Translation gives CSVASGSSYEQYF.

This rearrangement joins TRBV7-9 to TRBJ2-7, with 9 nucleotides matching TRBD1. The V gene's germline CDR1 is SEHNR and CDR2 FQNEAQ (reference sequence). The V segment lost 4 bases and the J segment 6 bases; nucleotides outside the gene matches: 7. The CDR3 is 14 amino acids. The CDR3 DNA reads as TGTGCCAGCAGCTCCACCGGGACAGGGACCGAGCAGTACTTC. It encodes CASSSTGTGTEQYF. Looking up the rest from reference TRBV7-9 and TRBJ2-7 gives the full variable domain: DTGVSQNPRHKITKRGQNVTFRCDPISEHNRLYWYRQTLGQGPEFLTYFQNEAQLEKSRLLSDRFSAERPKGSFSTLEIQRTEQGDSAMYLCASSSTGTGTEQYFGPGTRLTVT.

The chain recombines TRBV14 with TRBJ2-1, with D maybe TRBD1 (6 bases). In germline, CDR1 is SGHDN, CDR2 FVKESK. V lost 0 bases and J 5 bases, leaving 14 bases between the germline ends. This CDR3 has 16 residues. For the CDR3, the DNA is TGTGCCAGCAGCCAAGATTGGGGGCGGATAGACAATGAGCAGTTCTTC. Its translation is CASSQDWGRIDNEQFF.